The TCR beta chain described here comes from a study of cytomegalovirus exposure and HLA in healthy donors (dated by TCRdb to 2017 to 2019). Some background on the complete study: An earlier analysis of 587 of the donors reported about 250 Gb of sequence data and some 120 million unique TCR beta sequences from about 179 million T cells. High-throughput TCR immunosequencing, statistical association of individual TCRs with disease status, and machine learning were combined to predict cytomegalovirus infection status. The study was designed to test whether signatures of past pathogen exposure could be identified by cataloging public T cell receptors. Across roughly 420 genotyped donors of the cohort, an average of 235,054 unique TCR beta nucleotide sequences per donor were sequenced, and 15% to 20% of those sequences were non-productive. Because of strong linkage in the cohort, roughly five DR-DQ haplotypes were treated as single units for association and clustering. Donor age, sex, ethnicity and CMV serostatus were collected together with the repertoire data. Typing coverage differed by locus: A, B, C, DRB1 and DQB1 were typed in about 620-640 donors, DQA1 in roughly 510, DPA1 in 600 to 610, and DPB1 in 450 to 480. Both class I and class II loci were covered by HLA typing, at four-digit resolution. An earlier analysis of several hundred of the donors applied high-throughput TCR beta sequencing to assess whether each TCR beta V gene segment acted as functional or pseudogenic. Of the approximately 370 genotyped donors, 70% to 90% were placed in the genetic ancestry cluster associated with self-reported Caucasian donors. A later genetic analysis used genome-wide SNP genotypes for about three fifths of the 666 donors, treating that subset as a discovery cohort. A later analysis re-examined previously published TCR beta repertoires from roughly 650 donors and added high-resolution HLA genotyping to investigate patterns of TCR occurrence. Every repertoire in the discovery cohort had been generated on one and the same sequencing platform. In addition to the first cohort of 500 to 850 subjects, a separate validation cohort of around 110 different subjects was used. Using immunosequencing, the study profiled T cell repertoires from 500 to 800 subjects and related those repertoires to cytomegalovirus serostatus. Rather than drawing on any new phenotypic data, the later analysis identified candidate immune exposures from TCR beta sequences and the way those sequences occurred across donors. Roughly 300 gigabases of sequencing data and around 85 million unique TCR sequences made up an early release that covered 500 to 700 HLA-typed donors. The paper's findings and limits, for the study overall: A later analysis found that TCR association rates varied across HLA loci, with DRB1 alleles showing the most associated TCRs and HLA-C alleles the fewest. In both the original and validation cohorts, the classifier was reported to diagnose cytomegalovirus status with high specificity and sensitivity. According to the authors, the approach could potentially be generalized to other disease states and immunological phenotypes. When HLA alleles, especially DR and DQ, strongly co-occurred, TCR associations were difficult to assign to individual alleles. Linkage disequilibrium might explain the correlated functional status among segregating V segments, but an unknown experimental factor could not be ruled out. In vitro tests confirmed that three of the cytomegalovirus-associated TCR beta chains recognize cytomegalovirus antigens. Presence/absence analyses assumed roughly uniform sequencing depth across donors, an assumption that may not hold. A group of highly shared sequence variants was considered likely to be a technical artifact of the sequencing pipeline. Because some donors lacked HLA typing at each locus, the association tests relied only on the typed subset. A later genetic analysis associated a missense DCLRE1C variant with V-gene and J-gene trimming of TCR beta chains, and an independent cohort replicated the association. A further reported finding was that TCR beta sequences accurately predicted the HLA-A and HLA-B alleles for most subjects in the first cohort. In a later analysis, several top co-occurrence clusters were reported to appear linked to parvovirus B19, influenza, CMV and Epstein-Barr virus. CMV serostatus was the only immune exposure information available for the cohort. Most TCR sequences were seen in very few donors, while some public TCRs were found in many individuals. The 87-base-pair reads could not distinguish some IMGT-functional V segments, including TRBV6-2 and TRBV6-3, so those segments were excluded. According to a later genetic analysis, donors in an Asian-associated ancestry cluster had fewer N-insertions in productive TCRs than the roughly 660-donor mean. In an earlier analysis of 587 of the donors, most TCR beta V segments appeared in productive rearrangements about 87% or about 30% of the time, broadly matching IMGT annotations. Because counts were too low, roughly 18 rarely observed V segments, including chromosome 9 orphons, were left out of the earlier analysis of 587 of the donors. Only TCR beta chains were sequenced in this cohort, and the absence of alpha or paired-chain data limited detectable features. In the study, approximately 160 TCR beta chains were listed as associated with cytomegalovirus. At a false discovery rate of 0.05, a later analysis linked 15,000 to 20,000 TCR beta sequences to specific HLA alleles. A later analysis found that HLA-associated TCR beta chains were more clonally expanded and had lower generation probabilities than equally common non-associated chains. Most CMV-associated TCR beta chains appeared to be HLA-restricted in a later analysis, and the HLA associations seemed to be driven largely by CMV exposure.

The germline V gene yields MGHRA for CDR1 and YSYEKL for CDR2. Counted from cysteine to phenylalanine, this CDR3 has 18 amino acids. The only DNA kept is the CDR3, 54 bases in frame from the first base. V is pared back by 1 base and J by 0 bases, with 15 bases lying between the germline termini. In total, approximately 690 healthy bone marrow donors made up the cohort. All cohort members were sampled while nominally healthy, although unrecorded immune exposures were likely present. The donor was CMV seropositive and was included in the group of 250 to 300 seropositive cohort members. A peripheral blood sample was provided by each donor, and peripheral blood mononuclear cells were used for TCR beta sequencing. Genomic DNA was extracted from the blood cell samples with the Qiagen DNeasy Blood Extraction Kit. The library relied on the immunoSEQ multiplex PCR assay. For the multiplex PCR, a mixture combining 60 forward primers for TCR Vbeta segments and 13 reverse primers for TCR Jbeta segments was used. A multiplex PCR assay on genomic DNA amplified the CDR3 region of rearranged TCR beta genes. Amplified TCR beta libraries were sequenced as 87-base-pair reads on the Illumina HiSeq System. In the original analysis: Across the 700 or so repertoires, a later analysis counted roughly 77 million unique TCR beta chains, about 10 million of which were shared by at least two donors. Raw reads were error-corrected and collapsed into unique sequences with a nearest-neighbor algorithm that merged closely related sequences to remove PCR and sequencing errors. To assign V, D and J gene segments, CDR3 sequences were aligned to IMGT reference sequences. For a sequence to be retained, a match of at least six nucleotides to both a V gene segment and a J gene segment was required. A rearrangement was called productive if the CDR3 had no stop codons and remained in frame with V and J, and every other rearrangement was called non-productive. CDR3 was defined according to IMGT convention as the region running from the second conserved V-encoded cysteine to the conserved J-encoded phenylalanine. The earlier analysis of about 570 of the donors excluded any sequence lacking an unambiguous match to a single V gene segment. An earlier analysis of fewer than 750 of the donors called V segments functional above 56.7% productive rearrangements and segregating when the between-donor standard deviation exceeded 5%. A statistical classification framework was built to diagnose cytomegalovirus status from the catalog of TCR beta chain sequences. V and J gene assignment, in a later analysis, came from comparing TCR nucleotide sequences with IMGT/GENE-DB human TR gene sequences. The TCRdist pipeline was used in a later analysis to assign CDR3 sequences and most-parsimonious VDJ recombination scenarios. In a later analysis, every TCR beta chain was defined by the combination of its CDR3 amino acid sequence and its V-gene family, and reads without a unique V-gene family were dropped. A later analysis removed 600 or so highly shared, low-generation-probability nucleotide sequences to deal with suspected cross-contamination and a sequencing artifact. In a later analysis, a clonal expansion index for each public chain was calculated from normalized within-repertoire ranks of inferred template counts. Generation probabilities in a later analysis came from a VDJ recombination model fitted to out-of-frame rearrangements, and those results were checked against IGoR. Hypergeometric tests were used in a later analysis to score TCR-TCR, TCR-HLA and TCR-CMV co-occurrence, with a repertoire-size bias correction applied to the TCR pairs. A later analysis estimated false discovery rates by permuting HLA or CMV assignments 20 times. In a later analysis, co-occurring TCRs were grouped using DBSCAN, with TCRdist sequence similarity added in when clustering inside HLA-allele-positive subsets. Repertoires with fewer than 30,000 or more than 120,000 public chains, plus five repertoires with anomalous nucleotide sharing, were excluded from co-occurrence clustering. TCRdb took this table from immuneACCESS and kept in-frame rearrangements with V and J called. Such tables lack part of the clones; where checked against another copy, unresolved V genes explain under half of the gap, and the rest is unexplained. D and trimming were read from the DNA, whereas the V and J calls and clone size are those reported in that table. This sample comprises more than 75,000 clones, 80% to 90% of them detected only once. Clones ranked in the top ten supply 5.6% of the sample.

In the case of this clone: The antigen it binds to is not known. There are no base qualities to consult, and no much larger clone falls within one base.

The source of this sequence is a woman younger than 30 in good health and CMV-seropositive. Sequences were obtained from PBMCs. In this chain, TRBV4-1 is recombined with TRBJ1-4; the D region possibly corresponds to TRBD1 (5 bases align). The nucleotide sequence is TGCGCCAGCAGCCAAGGGGGCGGAGGGGCCTCAACTAATGAAAAACTGTTTTTT. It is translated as CASSQGGGGASTNEKLFF.